The 19 T cell receptor beta chains below all came from one sample that was sequenced in a study of blood T cell repertoires in COVID-19. Assay: immunoSEQ multiplex PCR; the TCRdb copy retains only in-frame clones and omits some. In the table there are about 160,000 clones, about 93% of which are singletons. Input material: peripheral blood. All receptors derive from a woman aged 50 to 65 with acute or convalescent COVID-19.

This chain uses TRBV4-1 with TRBJ2-1; D unclear. V was pared by 4 bases and J by 6 bases, with 19 bases between. The CDR3 runs 16 residues. Germline CDR1 MGHRA, CDR2 YSYEKL. DNA for the CDR3: TGCGCCAGCAGCCTCGGCCCAGGCAGATCGCTCAATGAGCAGTTCTTC. It codes for CASSLGPGRSLNEQFF.

V and J are TRBV14 and TRBJ1-2; D ambiguous. Germline CDR1 is SGHDN and CDR2 is FVKESK. V lost 2 bases, J lost 7 bases, and 11 bases lay in between. The CDR3 is made up of 13 amino acids. CDR3 in DNA: TGTGCCAGCAGCCAAAATTGGGCCGGTGGCTACACCTTC. Its protein product is CASSQNWAGGYTF.

This clone has only one observation. The rearrangement joins TRBV30 to TRBJ1-2; 9 positions agree with TRBD1. This CDR3 contains 15 residues. Per germline, CDR1 GTSNPN and CDR2 SVGIG (reference sequence). V trimming: 1 base; J trimming: 0 bases; junction bases outside the gene matches: 3. As DNA, the CDR3 is TGTGCCTGGAGTGAGGGGGACAGGGCTAACTATGGCTACACCTTC. Protein: CAWSEGDRANYGYTF. The full variable domain, in which reference TRBV30 and TRBJ1-2 provide the parts outside the CDR3, is SQTIHQWPATLVQPVGSPLSLECTVEGTSNPNLYWYRQAAGRGLQLLFYSVGIGQISSEVPQNLSASRPQDRQFILSSKKLLLSDSGFYLCAWSEGDRANYGYTFGSGTRLTVV.

The chain couples TRBV5-4 to TRBJ1-2; D might be TRBD1 (6 bases). V was trimmed by 0 bases and J by 0 bases, leaving 12 bases between them. The CDR3 has 16 residues. CDR1 SGHNT and CDR2 YYREEE come from the germline V gene (reference sequence). CDR3 sequence: CASSLGGQIANYGYTF. CDR3 nucleotides: TGTGCCAGCAGCTTGGGGGGGCAGATAGCTAACTATGGCTACACCTTC. Based on the CDR3 plus reference TRBV5-4 and TRBJ1-2, the full variable domain is ETGVTQSPTHLIKTRGQQVTLRCSSQSGHNTVSWYQQALGQGPQFIFQYYREEENGRGNFPPRFSGLQFPNYSSELNVNALELDDSALYLCASSLGGQIANYGYTFGSGTRLTVV.

The chain recombines TRBV14 with TRBJ2-5; 8 positions agree with TRBD2. The germline gives CDR1 SGHDN, CDR2 FVKESK. The CDR3 extends over 17 amino acids. V shed 3 bases, J shed 2 bases, and the junction held 11 bases outside the gene matches. The CDR3 protein is CASSHLGLVGSQETQYF. CDR3 DNA sequence: TGTGCCAGCAGCCACTTGGGACTAGTGGGGTCACAAGAGACCCAGTACTTC.

This chain links TRBV6-2 or TRBV6-3 with TRBJ1-5, with D hard to call. V was clipped by 2 bases and J by 5 bases, with 4 bases between them. The CDR3 contains 12 residues. Germline V gives CDR1 MNHEY, CDR2 SVGEGT. CDR3 DNA sequence: TGTGCCAGCAGTTACGTCGATCAGCCCCAGCATTTT. It specifies CASSYVDQPQHF.

The count of this clone is one. This sequence joins TRBV10-1 and TRBJ2-7; TRBD1 aligns across 12 bases. CDR3 length equals 15 residues. J gave up 6 bases and V 3 bases, and 6 bases lay outside the gene matches. CDR1 is WNHNN, CDR2 SYGVQD, per germline (reference sequence). The CDR3 DNA sequence: TGCGCCAGCAGTGATGGGGGACAGGGGGCGAGCGAGCAGTACTTC. This translates into CASSDGGQGASEQYF.

Here the CDR3 reads CASSQEWGAAFF. As DNA, the CDR3 is TGTGCCAGCAGCCAAGAATGGGGAGCAGCTTTCTTT. The chain couples TRBV14 to TRBJ1-1; D uncertain. This CDR3 has 12 residues. Trimming pared 0 bases from V and 10 bases from J, leaving 9 bases between. From germline, CDR1 is SGHDN and CDR2 FVKESK.

V and J are TRBV12-5 and TRBJ1-2, with TRBD1 identical over 9 bases. The ends lost 4 bases at V and 8 bases at J; junction bases unmatched: 5. Germline values: CDR1 LGHNT, CDR2 FRNRAP. The CDR3 spans 13 residues. CDR3 coding DNA: TGTGCTAGTGGTTCGTTGACAGGGGGAGGCTACACCTTC. The encoded protein is CASGSLTGGGYTF.

The chain recombines TRBV19 with TRBJ1-3; D not certain. V was cut by 3 bases and J by 7 bases, with 4 bases left in between. The CDR3 is 11 residues long. Germline V gene sequence: CDR1 LNHDA, CDR2 SQIVND (reference sequence). The DNA for the CDR3 is TGTGCCAGTAGTATCCGGAACACCATATATTTT. This gives the protein CASSIRNTIYF.

The rearrangement links TRBV11-3 to TRBJ2-1; 12 nucleotides line up with TRBD2. The CDR3 is 17 residues long. The germline V gene has CDR1 SGHNT and CDR2 YENEEA. Trimming at V came to 1 base and at J to 9 bases, leaving 10 bases not matched to a gene. CDR3 DNA: TGTGCCAGCAGCTTAGTTTTGACTAGCGGGAGTTATGGTGAGCAGTTCTTC. It yields the protein CASSLVLTSGSYGEQFF. Based on the CDR3 plus reference TRBV11-3 and TRBJ2-1, the full variable domain is EAGVVQSPRYKIIEKKQPVAFWCNPISGHNTLYWYLQNLGQGPELLIRYENEEAVDDSQLPKDRFSAERLKGVDSTLKIQPAELGDSAVYLCASSLVLTSGSYGEQFFGPGTRLTVL.

The chain recombines TRBV5-1 with TRBJ2-7; TRBD2 is a possible D gene (5 bases). Germline CDR1 is SGHRS and CDR2 is YFSETQ. V dropped 1 base and J dropped 4 bases, with 9 bases sitting between them. This CDR3 comprises 13 residues. CDR3: CASSLSGEYEQYF. The CDR3 nucleotides read TGCGCCAGCAGCTTGTCCGGGGAGTACGAGCAGTACTTC.

The chain employs TRBV6-5 and TRBJ1-2; D call uncertain. CDR1 MNHEY and CDR2 SVGAGI come from the germline V gene. V lost 7 bases to trimming and J lost 4 bases, with 16 bases between them. The CDR3 totals 14 residues. This CDR3 is CASTSGPAGYGYTF. In nucleotides, the CDR3 is TGTGCCAGCACATCAGGTCCCGCGGGCTATGGCTACACCTTC.

This chain links TRBV18 with TRBJ1-5, with 9 nucleotides matching TRBD1. This CDR3 region has 15 residues. The germline V gene has CDR1 KGHSH and CDR2 LQKENI. J was trimmed by 3 bases and V by 8 bases; bases with no gene match: 8. CDR3 protein: CASTVTGGINQPQHF. DNA of the CDR3: TGTGCCAGCACCGTCACAGGGGGCATCAATCAGCCCCAGCATTTT.

The rearrangement uses TRBV25-1 and TRBJ1-6; D uncertain. Looked up from germline, CDR1 is MGHDK and CDR2 is SYGVNS. The CDR3 loop spans 13 amino acids. Trimming pared 4 bases from V and 8 bases from J, leaving 9 bases between. CDR3: CASSVASYSPLHF. The CDR3 DNA reads as TGTGCCAGCAGTGTGGCATCCTATTCACCCCTCCACTTT. Together with reference TRBV25-1 and TRBJ1-6, the CDR3 gives the full variable domain: EADIYQTPRYLVIGTGKKITLECSQTMGHDKMYWYQQDPGMELHLIHYSYGVNSTEKGDLSSESTVSRIRTEHFPLTLESARPSHTSQYLCASSVASYSPLHFGNGTRLTVT.

The chain combines TRBV12-3 or TRBV12-4 with TRBJ2-5; maybe TRBD2 (5 bases). The CDR3 is 13 amino acids. Trimming shortened V by 5 bases and J by 2 bases, and 9 bases separated the two germline ends. In DNA form, the CDR3 reads TGTGCCAGCAGTAGTACGGGGCAAGAGACCCAGTACTTC. Translating it yields CASSSTGQETQYF.

This sequence joins TRBV7-2 and TRBJ2-7; D perhaps matches TRBD2 (6 bases). Germline V gene data show CDR1 as SGHTA and CDR2 as FQGNSA. The CDR3 is made up of 14 amino acids. V lost 6 bases, J lost 3 bases, and 15 bases lay in between. The CDR3 DNA reads as TGTGCCAGCAGTTCGATGGGGGGAATCTACGAGCAGTACTTC. It translates to CASSSMGGIYEQYF.

The rearrangement joins TRBV12-3 or TRBV12-4 to TRBJ1-1, with D perhaps matching TRBD1 (6 bases). Trimming took off 6 bases at V and 7 bases at J, with 15 bases between the two ends. The CDR3 is 13 residues long. This chain's CDR3 is CASRNQGFGEAFF. Written as DNA, the CDR3 is TGTGCCAGCAGGAATCAGGGGTTCGGTGAAGCTTTCTTT.

The rearrangement uses TRBV18 and TRBJ1-3; no definite D call. This CDR3 is built from 15 residues. CDR1 KGHSH and CDR2 LQKENI come from the germline V gene. V was shortened by 2 bases and J by 2 bases, with 10 bases between the two germline ends. CDR3 protein: CASSPNSPPGNTIYF. The CDR3, as DNA: TGTGCCAGCTCACCAAACAGCCCGCCTGGAAACACCATATATTTT.